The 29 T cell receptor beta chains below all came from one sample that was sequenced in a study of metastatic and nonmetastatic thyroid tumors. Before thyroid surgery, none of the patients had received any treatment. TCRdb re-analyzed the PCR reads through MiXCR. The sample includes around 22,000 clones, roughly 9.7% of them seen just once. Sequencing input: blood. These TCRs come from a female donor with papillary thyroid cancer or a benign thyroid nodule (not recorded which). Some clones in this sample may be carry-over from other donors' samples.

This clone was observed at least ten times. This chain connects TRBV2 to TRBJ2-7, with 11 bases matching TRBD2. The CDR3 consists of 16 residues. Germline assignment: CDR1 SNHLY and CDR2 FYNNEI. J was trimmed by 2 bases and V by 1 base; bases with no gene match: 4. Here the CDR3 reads CASSEETSGSPYEQYF. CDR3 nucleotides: TGTGCCAGCAGTGAAGAAACTAGCGGGAGTCCCTACGAGCAGTACTTC. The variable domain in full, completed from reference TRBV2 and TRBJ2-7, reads EPEVTQTPSHQVTQMGQEVILRCVPISNHLYFYWYRQILGQKVEFLVSFYNNEISEKSEIFDDQFSVERPDGSNFTLKIRSTKLEDSAMYFCASSEETSGSPYEQYFGPGTRLTVT.

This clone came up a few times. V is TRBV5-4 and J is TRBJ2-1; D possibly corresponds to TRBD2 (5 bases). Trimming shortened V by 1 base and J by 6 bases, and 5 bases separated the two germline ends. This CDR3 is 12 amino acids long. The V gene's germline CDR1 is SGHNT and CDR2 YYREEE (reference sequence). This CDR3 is CASSLSGNEQFF. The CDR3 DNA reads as TGTGCCAGCAGCTTGAGCGGCAATGAGCAGTTCTTC.

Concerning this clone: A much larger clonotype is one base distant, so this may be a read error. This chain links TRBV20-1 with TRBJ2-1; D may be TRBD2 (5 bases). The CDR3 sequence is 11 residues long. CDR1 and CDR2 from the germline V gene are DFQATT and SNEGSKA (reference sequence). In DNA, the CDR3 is TGCAGCGGGATCCAGTACAATGAGCAGTTCTTC. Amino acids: CSGIQYNEQFF.

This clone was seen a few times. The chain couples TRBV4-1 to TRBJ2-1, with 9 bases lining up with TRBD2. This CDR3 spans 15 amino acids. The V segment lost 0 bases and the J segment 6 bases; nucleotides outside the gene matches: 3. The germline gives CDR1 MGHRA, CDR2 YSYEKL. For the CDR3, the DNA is TGCGCCAGCAGCCAAGAAGGACTAGCGAGCAATGAGCAGTTCTTC. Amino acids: CASSQEGLASNEQFF.

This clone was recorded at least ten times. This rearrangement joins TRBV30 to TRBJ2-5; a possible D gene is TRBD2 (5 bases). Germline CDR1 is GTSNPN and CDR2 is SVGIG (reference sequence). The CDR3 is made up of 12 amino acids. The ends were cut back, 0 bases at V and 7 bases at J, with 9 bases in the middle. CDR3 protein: CAWSVGAGTQYF. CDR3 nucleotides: TGTGCCTGGAGTGTAGGCGCGGGGACCCAGTACTTC.

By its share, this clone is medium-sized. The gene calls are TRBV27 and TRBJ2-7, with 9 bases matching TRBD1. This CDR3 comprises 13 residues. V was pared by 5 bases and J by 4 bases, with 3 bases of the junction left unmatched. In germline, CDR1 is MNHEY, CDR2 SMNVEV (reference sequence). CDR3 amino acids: CASSVGQGYEQYF. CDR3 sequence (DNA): TGTGCCAGCAGTGTAGGACAGGGGTACGAGCAGTACTTC.

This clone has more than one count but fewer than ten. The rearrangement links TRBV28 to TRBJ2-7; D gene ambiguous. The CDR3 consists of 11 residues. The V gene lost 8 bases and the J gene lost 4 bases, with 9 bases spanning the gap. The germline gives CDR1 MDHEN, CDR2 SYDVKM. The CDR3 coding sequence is TGTGCCAGCGGAAAGGGATACGAGCAGTACTTC. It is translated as CASGKGYEQYF.

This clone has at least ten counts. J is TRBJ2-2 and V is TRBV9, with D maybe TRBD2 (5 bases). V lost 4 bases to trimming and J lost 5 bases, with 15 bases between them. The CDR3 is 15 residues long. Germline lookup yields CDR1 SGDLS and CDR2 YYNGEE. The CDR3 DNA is TGTGCCAGCAGCCCCCGGACTCTGGGGACCGGGGAGCTGTTTTTT. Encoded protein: CASSPRTLGTGELFF.

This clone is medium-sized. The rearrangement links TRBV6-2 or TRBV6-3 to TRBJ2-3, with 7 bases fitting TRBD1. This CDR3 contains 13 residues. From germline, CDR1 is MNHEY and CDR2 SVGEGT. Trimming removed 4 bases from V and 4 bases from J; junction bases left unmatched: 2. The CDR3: CASSFGTADTQYF. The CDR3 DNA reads TGTGCCAGCAGTTTCGGGACAGCAGATACGCAGTATTTT.

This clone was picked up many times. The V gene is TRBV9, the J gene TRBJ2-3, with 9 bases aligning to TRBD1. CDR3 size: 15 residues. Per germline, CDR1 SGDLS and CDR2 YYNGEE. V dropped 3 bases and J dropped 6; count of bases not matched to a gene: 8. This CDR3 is CASSAGQGIADTQYF. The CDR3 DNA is TGTGCCAGCAGCGCGGGACAGGGAATAGCGGATACGCAGTATTTT.

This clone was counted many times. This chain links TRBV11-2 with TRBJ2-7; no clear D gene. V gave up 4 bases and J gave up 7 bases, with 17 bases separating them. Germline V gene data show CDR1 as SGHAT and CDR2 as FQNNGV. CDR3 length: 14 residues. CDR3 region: CASSSNKYLGEQYF. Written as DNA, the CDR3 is TGTGCCAGCAGCTCGAACAAATATCTGGGAGAGCAGTACTTC.

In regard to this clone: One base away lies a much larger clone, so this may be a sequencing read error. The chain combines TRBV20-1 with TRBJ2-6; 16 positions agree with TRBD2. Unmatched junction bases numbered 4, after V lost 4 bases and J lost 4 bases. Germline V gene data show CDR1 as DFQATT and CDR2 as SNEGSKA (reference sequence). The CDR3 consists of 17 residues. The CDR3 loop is CSAKGLAGGAGANVLTF. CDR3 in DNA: TGCAGTGCTAAGGGACTAGCGGGAGGGGCAGGGGCCAACGTCCTGACTTTC.

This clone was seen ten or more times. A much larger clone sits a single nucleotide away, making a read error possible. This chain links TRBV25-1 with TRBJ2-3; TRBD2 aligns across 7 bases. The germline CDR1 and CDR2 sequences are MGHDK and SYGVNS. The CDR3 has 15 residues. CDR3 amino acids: CASSGGSSPTYTQYF. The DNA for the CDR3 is TGTGCCAGCAGTGGCGGGAGCTCCCCCACATATACGCAGTATTTT.

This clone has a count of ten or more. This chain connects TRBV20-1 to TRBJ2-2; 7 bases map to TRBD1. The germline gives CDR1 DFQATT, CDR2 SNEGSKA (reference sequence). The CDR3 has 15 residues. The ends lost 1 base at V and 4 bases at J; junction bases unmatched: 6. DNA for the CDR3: TGCAGTGCTAGAGTCCCGGGACAGTTCACCGGGGAGCTGTTTTTT. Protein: CSARVPGQFTGELFF.

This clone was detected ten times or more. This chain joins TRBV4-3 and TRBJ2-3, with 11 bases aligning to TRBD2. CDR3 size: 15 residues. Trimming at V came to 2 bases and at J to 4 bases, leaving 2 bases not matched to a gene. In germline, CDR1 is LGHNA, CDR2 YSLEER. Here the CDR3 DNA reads TGCGCCAGCAGCCAAACTAGCGGGAGTCCAGATACGCAGTATTTT. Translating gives CASSQTSGSPDTQYF.

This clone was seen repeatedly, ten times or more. The CDR3 DNA reads as TGCGCCAGCAGCTTGAGGGGACAGGAACTCGGGGAGCTGTTTTTT. This encodes CASSLRGQELGELFF. The gene calls are TRBV5-1 and TRBJ2-2; 8 positions agree with TRBD1. The junction had 6 bases not matched to a gene; V was cut back by 1 base and J by 7 bases. The CDR3 spans 15 residues. CDR1 is SGHRS and CDR2 is YFSETQ in the germline V gene. The whole variable domain, remainder taken from reference TRBV5-1 and TRBJ2-2, is KAGVTQTPRYLIKTRGQQVTLSCSPISGHRSVSWYQQTPGQGLQFLFEYFSETQRNKGNFPGRFSGRQFSNSRSEMNVSTLELGDSALYLCASSLRGQELGELFFGEGSRLTVL.

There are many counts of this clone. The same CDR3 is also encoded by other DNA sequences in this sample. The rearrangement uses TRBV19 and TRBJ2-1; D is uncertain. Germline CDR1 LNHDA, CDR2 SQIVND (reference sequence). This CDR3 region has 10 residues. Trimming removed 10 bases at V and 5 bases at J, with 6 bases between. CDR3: CATGHNEQFF. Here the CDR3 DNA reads TGTGCCACCGGCCACAATGAGCAGTTCTTC.

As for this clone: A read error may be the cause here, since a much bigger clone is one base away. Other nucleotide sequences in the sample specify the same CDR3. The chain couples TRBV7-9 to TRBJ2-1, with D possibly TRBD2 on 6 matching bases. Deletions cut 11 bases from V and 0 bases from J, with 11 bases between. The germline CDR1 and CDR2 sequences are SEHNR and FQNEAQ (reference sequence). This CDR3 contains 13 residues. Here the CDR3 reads CAGTGSSYNEQFF. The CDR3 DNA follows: TGTGCCGGGACTGGAAGCTCCTACAATGAGCAGTTCTTC.

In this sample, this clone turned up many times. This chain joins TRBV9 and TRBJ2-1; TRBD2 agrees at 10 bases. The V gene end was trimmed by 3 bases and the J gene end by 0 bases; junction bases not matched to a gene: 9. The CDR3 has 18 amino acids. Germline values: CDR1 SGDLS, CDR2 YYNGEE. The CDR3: CASSEEGSGRASYNEQFF. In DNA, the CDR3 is TGTGCCAGCAGCGAGGAAGGGAGCGGGAGGGCCTCCTACAATGAGCAGTTCTTC. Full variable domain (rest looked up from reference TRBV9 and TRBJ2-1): DSGVTQTPKHLITATGQRVTLRCSPRSGDLSVYWYQQSLDQGLQFLIQYYNGEERAKGNILERFSAQQFPDLHSELNLSSLELGDSALYFCASSEEGSGRASYNEQFFGPGTRLTVL.

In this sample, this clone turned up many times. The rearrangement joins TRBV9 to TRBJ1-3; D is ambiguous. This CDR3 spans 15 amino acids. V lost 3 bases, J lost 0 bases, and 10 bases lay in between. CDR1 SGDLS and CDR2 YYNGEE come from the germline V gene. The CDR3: CASSAGPRSGNTIYF. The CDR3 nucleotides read TGTGCCAGCAGCGCTGGGCCCCGCTCTGGAAACACCATATATTTT.

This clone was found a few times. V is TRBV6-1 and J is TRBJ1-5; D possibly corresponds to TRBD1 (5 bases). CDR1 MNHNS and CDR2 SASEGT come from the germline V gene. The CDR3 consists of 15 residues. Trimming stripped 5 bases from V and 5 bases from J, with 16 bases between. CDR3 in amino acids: CASSPGTEGYQPQHF. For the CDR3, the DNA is TGTGCCAGCAGTCCCGGGACCGAGGGCTATCAGCCCCAGCATTTT.

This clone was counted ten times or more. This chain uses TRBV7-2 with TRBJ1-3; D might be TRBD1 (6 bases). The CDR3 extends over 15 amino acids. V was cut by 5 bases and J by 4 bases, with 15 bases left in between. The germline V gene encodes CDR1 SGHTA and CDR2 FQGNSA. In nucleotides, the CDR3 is TGTGCCAGCAGCCCTTACAGGGAATCAGGAAACACCATATATTTT. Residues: CASSPYRESGNTIYF.

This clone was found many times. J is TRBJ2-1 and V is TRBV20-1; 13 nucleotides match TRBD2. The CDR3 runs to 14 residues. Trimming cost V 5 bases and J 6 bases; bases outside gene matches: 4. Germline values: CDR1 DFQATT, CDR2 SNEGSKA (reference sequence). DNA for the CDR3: TGCAGTGCTTTACTAGCGGGAGGGCTCAATGAGCAGTTCTTC. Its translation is CSALLAGGLNEQFF.

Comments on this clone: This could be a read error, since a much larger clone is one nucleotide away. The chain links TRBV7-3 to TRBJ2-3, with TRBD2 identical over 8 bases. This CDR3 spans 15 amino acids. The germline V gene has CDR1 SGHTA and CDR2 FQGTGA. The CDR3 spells CASSLSGGSTDAQYF. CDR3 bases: TGTGCCAGCAGCTTGTCGGGAGGGAGCACAGATGCGCAGTATTTT.

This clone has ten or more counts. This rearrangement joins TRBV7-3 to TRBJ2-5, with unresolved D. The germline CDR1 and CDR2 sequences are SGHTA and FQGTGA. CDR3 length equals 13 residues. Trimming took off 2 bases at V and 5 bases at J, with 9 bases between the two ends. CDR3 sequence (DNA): TGTGCCAGCAGCTTATTGGGTCGGGAGACCCAGTACTTC. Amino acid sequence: CASSLLGRETQYF.

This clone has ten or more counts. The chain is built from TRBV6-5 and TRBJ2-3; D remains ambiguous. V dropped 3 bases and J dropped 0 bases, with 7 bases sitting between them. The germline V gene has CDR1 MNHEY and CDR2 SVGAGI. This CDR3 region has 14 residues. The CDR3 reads CASSYLVSTDTQYF. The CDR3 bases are TGTGCCAGCAGTTATCTCGTGAGCACAGATACGCAGTATTTT.

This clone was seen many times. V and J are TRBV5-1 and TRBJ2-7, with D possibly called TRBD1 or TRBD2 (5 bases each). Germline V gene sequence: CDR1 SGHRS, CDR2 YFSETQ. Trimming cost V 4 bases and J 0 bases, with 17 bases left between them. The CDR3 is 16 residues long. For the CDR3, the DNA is TGCGCCAGCAGCGCGGTAGGGGACCATGGCTCCTACGAGCAGTACTTC. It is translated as CASSAVGDHGSYEQYF.

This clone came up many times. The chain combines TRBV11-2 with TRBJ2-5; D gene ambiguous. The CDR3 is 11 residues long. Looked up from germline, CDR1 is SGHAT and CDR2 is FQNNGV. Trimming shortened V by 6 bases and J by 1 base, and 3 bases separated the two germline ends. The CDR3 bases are TGTGCCAGCAGTCGCCAAGAGACCCAGTACTTC. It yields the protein CASSRQETQYF. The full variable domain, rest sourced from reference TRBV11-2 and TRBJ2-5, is EAGVAQSPRYKIIEKRQSVAFWCNPISGHATLYWYQQILGQGPKLLIQFQNNGVVDDSQLPKDRFSAERLKGVDSTLKIQPAKLEDSAVYLCASSRQETQYFGPGTRLLVL.

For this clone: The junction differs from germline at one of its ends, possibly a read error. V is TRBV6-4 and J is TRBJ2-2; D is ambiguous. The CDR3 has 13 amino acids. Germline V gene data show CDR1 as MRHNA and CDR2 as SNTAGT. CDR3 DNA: TGTGCCAGCAGCCTCCTTACCACCCGGGAGCTGTTTTTT. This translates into CASSLLTTRELFF.